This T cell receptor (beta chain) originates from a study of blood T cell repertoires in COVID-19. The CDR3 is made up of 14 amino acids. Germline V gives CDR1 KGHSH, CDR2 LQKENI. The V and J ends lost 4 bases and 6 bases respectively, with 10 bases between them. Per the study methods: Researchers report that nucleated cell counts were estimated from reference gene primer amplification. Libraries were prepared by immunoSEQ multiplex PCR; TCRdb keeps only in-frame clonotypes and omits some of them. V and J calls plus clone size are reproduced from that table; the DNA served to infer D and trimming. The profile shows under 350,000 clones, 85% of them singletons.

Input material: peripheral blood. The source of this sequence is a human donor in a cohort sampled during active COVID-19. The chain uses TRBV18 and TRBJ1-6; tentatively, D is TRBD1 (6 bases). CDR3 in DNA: TGTGCCAGCTCACAGGACAGCGTTAATTCACCCCTCCACTTT. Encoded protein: CASSQDSVNSPLHF.